This is a list of T cell receptor beta chains from one sample in a study of memory CD4+ T cells and cytomegalovirus serostatus. Sequenced by immunoSEQ multiplex PCR; TCRdb stores in-frame clones only, minus some. The sample records just under 65,000 clones, over 60% being singletons. Sequencing input: memory CD4+ T cells from blood. These TCRs come from an adult in good health and CMV-seronegative. CDR3s include the opening cysteine and the closing phenylalanine or tryptophan. Fields, in order: clone size, V gene, D gene, J gene, CDR3 protein, CDR3 DNA. D genes are given only for firm matches. Size is omitted from some rows. Given values are once, few, many or a class for expanded clones.

once	TRBV9	.	TRBJ2-3	CASSVAPGTSTDTQYF	TGTGCCAGCAGCGTAGCACCGGGGACTAGCACAGATACGCAGTATTTT
.	TRBV19	TRBD1	TRBJ1-2	CASSRSGTGPYGYTF	TGTGCCAGTAGCCGCAGTGGGACAGGGCCCTATGGCTACACCTTC
.	TRBV4-3	.	TRBJ1-2	CASSWLGNYGYTF	TGCGCCAGCAGCTGGTTGGGTAACTATGGCTACACCTTC
.	TRBV4-1	.	TRBJ2-7	CASSHGGPTYEQYF	TGCGCCAGCAGCCATGGGGGCCCGACCTACGAGCAGTACTTC
.	TRBV30	.	TRBJ2-3	CAWSVIHRDTQYF	TGTGCCTGGAGTGTAATCCACCGAGATACGCAGTATTTT
.	TRBV14	.	TRBJ2-1	CASSQAGTSFSFF	TGTGCCAGCAGCCAAGCCGGTACCAGCTTCTCGTTCTTC
.	TRBV10-3	TRBD1	TRBJ1-1	CAIRDRAGNTEAFF	TGTGCCATCCGGGACAGGGCTGGGAACACTGAAGCTTTCTTT
.	TRBV7-8	.	TRBJ1-1	CASSPAERYEAFF	TGTGCCAGCAGCCCTGCAGAGAGATATGAAGCTTTCTTT
once	TRBV2	TRBD1	TRBJ2-7	CATSQGALTYEQYF	TGTGCCACATCACAGGGGGCCTTAACCTACGAGCAGTACTTC
.	TRBV28	.	TRBJ2-3	CASSSGGRADTQYF	TGTGCCAGCAGTTCTGGGGGTAGAGCAGATACGCAGTATTTT
.	TRBV10-3	TRBD1	TRBJ1-2	CAISPGQANNYGYTF	TGTGCCATCAGCCCGGGACAGGCCAATAACTATGGCTACACCTTC
once	TRBV6-1	.	TRBJ1-2	CASSERRGYGYTF	TGTGCCAGCAGTGAACGCAGGGGCTATGGCTACACCTTC
.	TRBV29-1	.	TRBJ1-1	CSGVLRTEAFF	TGCAGCGGCGTCCTGAGGACTGAAGCTTTCTTT
.	TRBV11-2	.	TRBJ2-1	CASSLDRQNEQFF	TGTGCCAGCAGCTTAGACCGACAAAATGAGCAGTTCTTC